This TCR beta chain is drawn from a study of T-cell memory formation after mild COVID-19. At the level of the study: Most TCR clusters belonged to a single donor. The study's findings and limits: Contracting CD4+ clones were located mainly in CM and EM, and CD8+ clones in EMRA.

The sample holds a few counts of this clonotype. Its antigen remains unknown. A single record per CDR3 protein comes from TCRdb applying MiXCR to the 5' RACE reads. The table has just over 60,000 distinct CDR3 sequences, about 10% seen once; the top ten hold about 1%. The CDR3 consists of 16 residues. The germline V gene has CDR1 SQVTM and CDR2 ANQGSEA. Losses at the gene ends were 3 bases for V and 0 bases for J; bases not matched to a gene: 8. The receptor comes from a man younger than 30 who had mild COVID-19 (a few samples of this study predate the infection). Cell type and time point are not known. The gene calls are TRBV29-1 and TRBJ2-3; TRBD2 aligns across 8 bases. Specimen: PBMCs or a T cell subset sorted from them (not recorded which). DNA of the CDR3: TGCAGCGTTGAGAGAGCGGGGGCCTCTAGCACAGATACGCAGTATTTT. Its translation is CSVERAGASSTDTQYF.